The 4 T cell receptor beta chains below come from one sample, sequenced in a study of cytomegalovirus exposure and HLA in healthy donors. Vbeta (60) and Jbeta (13) primers were used in the PCR. Sequenced by immunoSEQ multiplex PCR; TCRdb stores in-frame clones only, minus some. The data contain approximately 200,000 clones, roughly 80% of them seen just once; the ten biggest clones take up 1.3% to 1.5%. Sequencing was done on a sample of PBMCs. These receptor sequences come from a girl between 10 and 17 years old in good health and CMV-seronegative.

The chain is built from TRBV28 and TRBJ2-6; 10 positions agree with TRBD1. CDR1 is MDHEN, CDR2 SYDVKM, per germline. The CDR3 totals 20 residues. V was clipped by 2 bases and J by 2 bases; unmatched bases: 12. The CDR3 DNA follows: TGTGCCAGCAGTTTACCTCCCTCCCCGGGACAGGGGACTGGGGCCAACGTCCTGACTTTC. Encoded protein: CASSLPPSPGQGTGANVLTF.

This clone was found once. The chain links TRBV18 to TRBJ1-2; D gene unclear. CDR3 length equals 13 residues. The V gene's germline CDR1 is KGHSH and CDR2 LQKENI. The V and J ends lost 2 bases and 3 bases respectively, with 7 bases between them. CDR3 nucleotide sequence: TGTGCCAGCTCACCAGAGGTCGACTATGGCTACACCTTC. Its translation is CASSPEVDYGYTF.

The V gene is TRBV7-6, the J gene TRBJ2-1; the D is unclear. This CDR3 is built from 14 residues. Germline CDR1 and CDR2: SGHVS and FNYEAQ. Trimming took 5 bases from V and 7 from J, leaving 15 bases between them. The CDR3 here is CASSLTGRRNEQFF. The CDR3 region has the DNA TGTGCCAGCAGCCTTACTGGTCGGCGGAATGAGCAGTTCTTC.

The gene calls are TRBV4-2 and TRBJ2-3; D remains unclear. V gave up 4 bases and J gave up 0 bases, with 11 bases separating them. Germline V gene lookup returns CDR1 LGHNA and CDR2 YNFKEQ. There are 15 residues in the CDR3. CDR3 coding DNA: TGTGCCAGCAGCCCTCGCTATGCGAGCACAGATACGCAGTATTTT. Translated: CASSPRYASTDTQYF.